The 11 T cell receptor beta chains below all came from one sample that was sequenced in a study of blood T cell repertoires in COVID-19. Profiled with immunoSEQ multiplex PCR; TCRdb holds only in-frame clones, not every one. The table includes roughly 68,000 clones, around 90% detected once. The sequencing sample was made of peripheral blood. All receptors derive from a man in his fifties with COVID-19, enrolled during active disease.

The chain uses TRBV3-1 (or the pseudogene TRBV3-2) and TRBJ2-2; 8 nucleotides match TRBD2. The CDR3 has 14 residues. The J segment lost 1 base and the V segment lost 5 bases, leaving 0 bases of the junction unmatched. CDR1 is LGHDT and CDR2 is YNNKEL in the germline V gene (reference sequence). The CDR3 sequence: CASSSGRNTGELFF. In DNA form, the CDR3 reads TGTGCCAGCAGCAGCGGGAGGAACACCGGGGAGCTGTTTTTT.

The V call is TRBV7-2, the J call TRBJ2-3, with 7 bases fitting TRBD2. The germline V gene has CDR1 SGHTA and CDR2 FQGNSA. The CDR3 loop spans 13 amino acids. The J segment lost 8 bases and the V segment lost 1 base, leaving 3 bases of the junction unmatched. CDR3 protein: CASSLGGRATQYF. The CDR3 DNA follows: TGTGCCAGCAGCTTAGGGGGGAGGGCTACGCAGTATTTT.

This clone showed up just once. The V and J genes are TRBV7-6 and TRBJ2-1, with D perhaps matching TRBD1 (5 bases). CDR3 size: 20 residues. Germline V gene sequence: CDR1 SGHVS, CDR2 FNYEAQ. Trimming took 4 bases from V and 0 from J, leaving 25 bases between them. The CDR3 is CASSWEVVQEPDSSYNEQFF. CDR3 bases: TGTGCCAGCAGCTGGGAAGTAGTTCAAGAGCCCGACAGCTCCTACAATGAGCAGTTCTTC.

The J gene is TRBJ2-2, the V gene TRBV7-8; 10 bases match TRBD1. The germline V gene has CDR1 SGHVS and CDR2 FQNEAQ. CDR3 length: 20 amino acids. The trim removed 3 bases at V and 5 bases at J, leaving 18 bases unmatched. CDR3 DNA sequence: TGTGCCAGCAGCTTCCGGTGGGACAGGGGTCGCCACTCGGGTACCGGGGAGCTGTTTTTT. Translation gives CASSFRWDRGRHSGTGELFF.

For the CDR3, the DNA is TGTGCCAGCAGTCACAGGGGGCCTGGTTCACCCCTCCACTTT. This sequence encodes CASSHRGPGSPLHF. J is TRBJ1-6 and V is TRBV6-5; 9 nucleotides match TRBD1. After removal of 5 bases from V and 9 bases from J, the junction contained 5 bases not matched to a gene. The CDR3 is made up of 14 amino acids. CDR1 and CDR2 (germline): MNHEY, SVGAGI.

This rearrangement joins TRBV6-5 to TRBJ2-1; 8 bases match TRBD1. The CDR3 is 14 amino acids. V shed 7 bases and J 10 bases; nucleotides not matched to a gene: 12. Germline V gene lookup returns CDR1 MNHEY and CDR2 SVGAGI. The CDR3 reads CASTGQGSGWEQFF. CDR3 coding DNA: TGTGCCAGCACAGGACAGGGAAGCGGGTGGGAGCAGTTCTTC.

This clone was recorded only once. The CDR3 loop is CASSPSGRREPYLDEQFF. The CDR3 DNA reads as TGTGCCAGTAGCCCTAGCGGGCGGCGGGAGCCGTATTTAGATGAGCAGTTCTTC. The chain is built from TRBV19 and TRBJ2-1; 8 positions match TRBD2. The CDR3 is 18 residues long. After removal of 6 bases from V and 8 bases from J, the junction contained 21 bases not matched to a gene. Germline V gives CDR1 LNHDA, CDR2 SQIVND (reference sequence).

The chain links TRBV28 to TRBJ2-3; 10 bases agree with TRBD2. Germline CDR1 reads MDHEN; CDR2 reads SYDVKM. The CDR3 contains 15 residues. The V and J ends lost 3 bases and 4 bases, in that order; junction bases with no gene match: 4. CDR3 sequence: CASSFLSGRADTQYF. The DNA of the CDR3 is TGTGCCAGCAGTTTTCTGAGCGGGAGGGCAGATACGCAGTATTTT.

V is TRBV5-1 and J is TRBJ1-2; 8 bases are a match to TRBD1. The CDR3 totals 16 residues. V shed 0 bases and J 2 bases; nucleotides not matched to a gene: 6. Germline lookup yields CDR1 SGHRS and CDR2 YFSETQ. CDR3 in amino acids: CASSLGPGTGNYGYTF. The CDR3 coding sequence is TGCGCCAGCAGCTTGGGCCCCGGGACAGGAAACTATGGCTACACCTTC.

This chain's CDR3 is CASSLVQYNEQFF. In DNA, the CDR3 is TGTGCCAGCAGCTTGGTCCAGTACAATGAGCAGTTCTTC. V usage is TRBV5-4 and J usage is TRBJ2-1, with D unresolved. Germline-derived CDR1 and CDR2 are SGHNT and YYREEE (reference sequence). The length of the CDR3 is 13 residues. V shed 0 bases and J shed 4 bases, with 5 bases lying between them.

The chain's CDR3 is CASSPQGAGTEAFF. CDR3 nucleotides: TGTGCCAGCAGCCCCCAGGGGGCTGGGACTGAAGCTTTCTTT. The gene calls are TRBV3-1 (or the pseudogene TRBV3-2) and TRBJ1-1, with 8 bases matching TRBD1. Trimming took 4 bases from V and 5 from J; bases not matched to a gene: 6. This CDR3 region has 14 residues. Germline V CDR1 and CDR2: LGHDT, YNNKEL (reference sequence).